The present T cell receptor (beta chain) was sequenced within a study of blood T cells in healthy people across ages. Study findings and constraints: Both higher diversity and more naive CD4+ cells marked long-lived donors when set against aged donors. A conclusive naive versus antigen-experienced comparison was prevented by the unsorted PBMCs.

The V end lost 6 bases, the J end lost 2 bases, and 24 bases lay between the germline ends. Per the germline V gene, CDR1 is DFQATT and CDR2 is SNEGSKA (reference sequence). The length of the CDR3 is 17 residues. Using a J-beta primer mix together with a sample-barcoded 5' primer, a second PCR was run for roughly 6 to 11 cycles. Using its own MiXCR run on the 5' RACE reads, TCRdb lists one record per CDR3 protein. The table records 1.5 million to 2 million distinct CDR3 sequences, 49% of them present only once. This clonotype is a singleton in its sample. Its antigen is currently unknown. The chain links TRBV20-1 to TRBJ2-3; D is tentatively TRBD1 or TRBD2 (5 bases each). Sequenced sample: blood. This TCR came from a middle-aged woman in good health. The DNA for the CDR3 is TGCAGTGCCGTTTGGCCCGGGACCCCATCGCCCACAGATACGCAGTATTTT. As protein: CSAVWPGTPSPTDTQYF.